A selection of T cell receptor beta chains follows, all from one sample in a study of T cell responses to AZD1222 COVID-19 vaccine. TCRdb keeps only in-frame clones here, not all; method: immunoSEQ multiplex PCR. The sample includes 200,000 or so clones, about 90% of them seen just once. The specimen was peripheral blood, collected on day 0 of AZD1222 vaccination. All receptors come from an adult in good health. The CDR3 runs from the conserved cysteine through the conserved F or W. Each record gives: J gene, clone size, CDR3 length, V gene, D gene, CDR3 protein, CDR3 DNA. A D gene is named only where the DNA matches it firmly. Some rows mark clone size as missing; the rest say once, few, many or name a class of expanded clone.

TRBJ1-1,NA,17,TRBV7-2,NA,CASSFTDKTLMNTEAFF,TGTGCCAGCAGCTTCACAGACAAGACACTCATGAACACTGAAGCTTTCTTT
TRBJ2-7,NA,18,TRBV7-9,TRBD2,CASSGYGRVAGGIYEQYF,TGTGCCAGCAGCGGATACGGGAGGGTAGCGGGGGGAATCTACGAGCAGTACTTC
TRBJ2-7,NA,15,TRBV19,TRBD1,CASSMGQGTSYEQYF,TGTGCCAGTAGTATGGGACAGGGGACCTCCTACGAGCAGTACTTC
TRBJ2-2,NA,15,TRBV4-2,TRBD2,CASSQTSGGAGELFF,TGTGCCAGCAGCCAAACTAGCGGGGGGGCCGGGGAGCTGTTTTTT
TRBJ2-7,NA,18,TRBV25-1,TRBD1,CASSLHATGGANCYEQYF,TGTGCCAGCAGTTTACACGCGACAGGGGGCGCAAATTGCTACGAGCAGTACTTC
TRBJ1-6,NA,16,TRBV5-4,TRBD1,CASRPTGTGDNSPLHF,TGTGCCAGCAGACCCACCGGGACAGGGGATAATTCACCCCTCCACTTT
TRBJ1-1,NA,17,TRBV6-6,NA,CASSRFSRGYSSAEAFF,TGTGCCAGCAGTCGTTTCTCGAGGGGCTATAGCAGCGCTGAAGCTTTCTTT
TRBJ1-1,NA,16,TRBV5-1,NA,CASSLAEGAGGTEAFF,TGCGCCAGCAGCTTGGCCGAAGGGGCAGGAGGCACTGAAGCTTTCTTT
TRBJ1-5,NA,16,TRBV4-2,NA,CASSQSVRGDNQPQHF,TGTGCCAGCAGCCAAAGTGTTCGCGGGGACAATCAGCCCCAGCATTTT
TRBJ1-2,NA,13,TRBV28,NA,CASSFTRVYGYTF,TGTGCCAGCAGTTTTACCAGGGTCTATGGCTACACCTTC
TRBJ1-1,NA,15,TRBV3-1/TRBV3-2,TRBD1,CASSRPGQLNTEAFF,TGTGCCAGCAGCCGGCCGGGACAGCTAAACACTGAAGCTTTCTTT
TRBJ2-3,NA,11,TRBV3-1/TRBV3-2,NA,CASSQADTQYF,TGTGCCAGCAGCCAAGCAGATACGCAGTATTTT
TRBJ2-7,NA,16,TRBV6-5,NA,CASSYLKNTRPSEQYF,TGTGCCAGCAGTTACTTAAAGAATACCCGACCCAGCGAGCAGTACTTC
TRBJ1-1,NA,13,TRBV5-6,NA,CASSLLRTPGAFF,TGTGCCAGCAGCTTGTTGAGGACCCCGGGAGCTTTCTTT
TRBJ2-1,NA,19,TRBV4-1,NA,CASSQDPGNRRILNDEQFF,TGCGCCAGCAGCCAAGATCCCGGGAATAGAAGGATCCTCAACGATGAGCAGTTCTTC
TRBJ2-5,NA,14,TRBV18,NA,CASSPGRGQETQYF,TGTGCCAGCTCACCGGGGCGGGGTCAAGAGACCCAGTACTTC
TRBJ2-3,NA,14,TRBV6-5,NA,CASRRTSSTDTQYF,TGTGCCAGCAGGCGGACGAGTAGCACAGATACGCAGTATTTT
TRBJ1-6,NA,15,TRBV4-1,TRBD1,CASSQDSRGDSPLHF,TGCGCCAGCAGCCAAGATAGCAGGGGGGATTCACCCCTCCACTTT
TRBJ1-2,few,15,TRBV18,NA,CASSPGFAGTGDYTF,TGTGCCAGCTCACCTGGATTTGCGGGGACGGGGGACTACACCTTC
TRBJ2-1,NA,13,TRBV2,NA,CASSQGGGNEQFF,TGTGCCAGCAGTCAGGGAGGAGGGAATGAGCAGTTCTTC
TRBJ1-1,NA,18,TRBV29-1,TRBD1,CSVGPGTGGGVRRPEAFF,TGCAGCGTAGGGCCCGGGACAGGGGGCGGCGTTCGGCGGCCGGAAGCTTTCTTT
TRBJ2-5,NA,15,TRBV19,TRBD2,CASSMTSGVGVPQYF,TGTGCCAGTAGTATGACTAGCGGGGTAGGGGTGCCCCAGTACTTC
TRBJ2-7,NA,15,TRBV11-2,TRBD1,CASSSPRQGAREQYF,TGTGCCAGCAGCTCCCCCCGACAGGGGGCGAGGGAGCAGTACTTC
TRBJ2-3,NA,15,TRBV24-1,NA,CATSAAQGTTDTQYF,TGTGCCACCAGTGCAGCTCAGGGAACCACAGATACGCAGTATTTT